This is a list of T cell receptor beta chains from one sample in a study of blood T cell repertoires in COVID-19. Measured with immunoSEQ multiplex PCR; TCRdb has only the in-frame clones, and not every one. The sample has about 63,000 clones; approximately 88% are singletons. The specimen sequenced was peripheral blood. These receptors were taken from a woman at least 80 years old with acute or convalescent COVID-19. Each CDR3 is given with its conserved first and last residue. D genes are given only for firm matches. Where a row states a size, it is once, few, many or the class of an expanded clone; other rows omit it.

14 . TRBJ1-2 . TRBV5-4 TGTGCCAGCATCCGAAACCCGGGGGACTATGGCTACACCTTC CASIRNPGDYGYTF
14 . TRBJ2-7 . TRBV6-6 TGTGCCAGCAGTTACTACAGGCAAAACTACGAGCAGTACTTC CASSYYRQNYEQYF
15 . TRBJ1-1 . TRBV21-1 TGTGCCAGCAGCAAAGCGCTTTCAGGGTGGATTGAAGCTTTCTTT CASSKALSGWIEAFF
14 . TRBJ1-5 . TRBV28 TGTGCCAGCAGTTTAGGGAGGGGGTGGCAGCCCCAGCATTTT CASSLGRGWQPQHF
15 . TRBJ2-3 TRBD1 TRBV7-2 TGTGCCAGCAGCCAGACAGGGGGTCTAGGAGATACGCAGTATTTT CASSQTGGLGDTQYF
14 once TRBJ1-2 TRBD1 TRBV19 TGTGCCAGTAGTGTGGGACAGTATAACTATGGCTACACCTTC CASSVGQYNYGYTF
16 . TRBJ1-5 TRBD1 TRBV6-2/TRBV6-3 TGTGCCAGCAGTTACGGGACAGGGTTAGGAGGACAGCCCCAGCATTTT CASSYGTGLGGQPQHF
15 . TRBJ2-2 . TRBV6-1 TGTGCCAGCAGTGACCCGGGGAGGATCCGCGGGGAGCTGTTTTTT CASSDPGRIRGELFF
12 . TRBJ1-1 . TRBV11-2 TGTGCCAGCAGCACAGCTTCTTTTGAAGCTTTCTTT CASSTASFEAFF
14 once TRBJ2-5 . TRBV7-2 TGTGCCAGCAGCCCGGACACCACCAGAGAGACCCAGTACTTC CASSPDTTRETQYF
17 . TRBJ1-5 . TRBV6-2/TRBV6-3 TGTGCCAGCAGTACCACCTCCCGTGGGGCCCCAAATCAGCCCCAGCATTTT CASSTTSRGAPNQPQHF
16 . TRBJ2-3 TRBD2 TRBV24-1 TGTGCCACCAGTGATCCTAGCGGGGGGCCCCGAGATACGCAGTATTTT CATSDPSGGPRDTQYF
17 once TRBJ1-2 TRBD1 TRBV4-2 TGTGCCAGCAGCCAAGATTGGGGACAGGGACTTAATTTAGGCTACACCTTC CASSQDWGQGLNLGYTF
15 . TRBJ2-1 TRBD2 TRBV11-2 TGTGCCAGCAGCGCCCTAGCGGGGGGTTACAATGAGCAGTTCTTC CASSALAGGYNEQFF
12 . TRBJ1-2 TRBD1 TRBV27 TGTGCCAGCAGTTCGACAGGGGTCGGCTACACCTTC CASSSTGVGYTF
15 many TRBJ2-1 TRBD2 TRBV5-1 TGCGCCAGCAGCTATCGACTAGCGGGAGTGGTAGGGCAGTTCTTC CASSYRLAGVVGQFF
14 . TRBJ2-7 . TRBV28 TGTGCCAGCAGTTTACGCCCCAAGCCCTACGAGCAGTACTTC CASSLRPKPYEQYF
14 . TRBJ2-5 . TRBV10-3 TGTGCCATCAGGAGCGGAGGTGGCCAAGAGACCCAGTACTTC CAIRSGGGQETQYF
14 . TRBJ1-1 TRBD1 TRBV6-5 TGTGCCAGCGGGTTATACGGACAGGGAATGTATGCTTTCTTT CASGLYGQGMYAFF
14 . TRBJ1-5 . TRBV5-1 TGCGCCAGCAGCTTGGATGCGGGGAGCCAGCCCCAGCATTTT CASSLDAGSQPQHF
13 . TRBJ1-2 . TRBV10-3 TGTGCCATCGGGCAGCAACCTAACTATGGCTACACCTTC CAIGQQPNYGYTF
15 . TRBJ2-3 . TRBV5-1 TGCGCCAGCAGCGGAAGGTCGGGGGGCACAGATACGCAGTATTTT CASSGRSGGTDTQYF
14 . TRBJ1-6 . TRBV7-9 TGTGCCAGCAGCTTAGATGTATATAATTCACCCCTCCACTTT CASSLDVYNSPLHF
15 few TRBJ1-6 TRBD1 TRBV7-9 TGTGCCAGCAGCTCGACAGGGCGGACCCAATCACCCCTCCACTTT CASSSTGRTQSPLHF
15 few TRBJ1-6 TRBD1 TRBV6-2/TRBV6-3 TGTGCCAGCAGTTTCTCTCCGACAGGGAGTTCACCCCTCCACTTT CASSFSPTGSSPLHF
15 . TRBJ2-1 . TRBV27 TGTGCCAGCAGTCTAACGGGACAAGGAGTCAATGAGCAGTTCTTC CASSLTGQGVNEQFF
14 . TRBJ2-7 TRBD1 TRBV6-1 TGTGCCAGCAGTGAAGCGACAGGGGGCTACGAGCAGTACTTC CASSEATGGYEQYF
14 few TRBJ1-4 TRBD1 TRBV5-4 TGTGCCAGCACGAAACAGGGGGCTGATGAAAAACTGTTTTTT CASTKQGADEKLFF
13 . TRBJ2-2 TRBD1 TRBV10-3 TGTGCCCTACCGGACAGGGTCACCGGGGAGCTGTTTTTT CALPDRVTGELFF
14 . TRBJ2-7 TRBD2 TRBV9 TGTGCCAGCAGCGTAAGGGAGGGCCTCTACGAGCAGTACTTC CASSVREGLYEQYF
17 . TRBJ1-2 . TRBV15 TGTGCCACCAGCAGACAGGGTGGTGCCGCCTTTAACTATGGCTACACCTTC CATSRQGGAAFNYGYTF
14 . TRBJ1-6 . TRBV4-3 TGCGCCAGCAGCCCCAGACGGGAGGCCGGACCCCTCCACTTT CASSPRREAGPLHF
12 . TRBJ2-3 . TRBV2 TGTGCCAGCAGGGAGATCACAGATACGCAGTATTTT CASREITDTQYF
15 . TRBJ2-2 TRBD2 TRBV3-1/TRBV3-2 TGTGCCAGCAGCTTCGGGACTACTAACACCGGGGAGCTGTTTTTT CASSFGTTNTGELFF
14 few TRBJ1-3 . TRBV5-6 TGTGCCAGCAGCTCTGGGGCCTCTGGAAACACCATATATTTT CASSSGASGNTIYF
17 . TRBJ2-4 TRBD1 TRBV10-3 TGTGCCATCAGTGAGTCGGGACAGGGGCTAGCCAAAAACATTCAGTACTTC CAISESGQGLAKNIQYF
15 . TRBJ2-1 TRBD2 TRBV28 TGTGCCAGCAGTTTATTTCGGCGGGGGGACAATGAGCAGTTCTTC CASSLFRRGDNEQFF
13 few TRBJ2-1 . TRBV7-9 TGTGCCAGCAGCCTCCCGTTAAACAATGAGCAGTTCTTC CASSLPLNNEQFF
20 few TRBJ1-3 TRBD1 TRBV27 TGTGCCAGCAGTTTACGGGCCCCGGGACAGGCTCGCAGCTCTGGAAACACCATATATTTT CASSLRAPGQARSSGNTIYF
14 once TRBJ1-4 TRBD1 TRBV4-1 TGCGCCAGCAGCCTCCGGGACAGGAATGAAAAACTGTTTTTT CASSLRDRNEKLFF
15 . TRBJ1-2 . TRBV6-5 TGTGCCAGCACTTTTTCAGTCTCTGGTCTTTATGGCTACACCTTC CASTFSVSGLYGYTF
14 . TRBJ2-7 . TRBV11-2 TGTGCCAGCAGCACGACAGGAAGACTCTACGAGCAGTACTTC CASSTTGRLYEQYF
14 few TRBJ1-3 . TRBV5-1 TGCGCCAGCAGCTTGGGGAGGGCTGGAAACACCATATATTTT CASSLGRAGNTIYF
16 . TRBJ1-4 . TRBV4-2 TGTGCCAGCAGCCTCGGGACACCTGCAACTAATGAAAAACTGTTTTTT CASSLGTPATNEKLFF
16 . TRBJ1-1 TRBD1 TRBV10-3 TGTGCCATCAGTGAGTCAATGGGACAGGGCCGGACTGAAGCTTTCTTT CAISESMGQGRTEAFF
12 . TRBJ1-2 TRBD1 TRBV7-2 TGTGCCAGCACCACAGGGGTAGGAGGCTACACCTTC CASTTGVGGYTF
15 . TRBJ1-6 . TRBV10-1 TGCGCCAGCAGTGATTCCGGGAACTATAATTCACCCCTCCACTTT CASSDSGNYNSPLHF
14 . TRBJ1-2 TRBD1 TRBV7-9 TGTGCCAGCAGCTTATACAGGGGTGGTAATGGCTACACCTTC CASSLYRGGNGYTF
14 . TRBJ2-5 . TRBV6-5 TGTGCCAGCAGTTACTCGAGAGGCCAAGAGACCCAGTACTTC CASSYSRGQETQYF
14 . TRBJ1-1 . TRBV6-2/TRBV6-3 TGTGCCAGCAGTTACACAGGGAGGGGTTCTGAAGCTTTCTTT CASSYTGRGSEAFF
17 . TRBJ1-2 TRBD1 TRBV6-1 TGTGCCAGCAGTGGTAGACAGGGGGCATTGGGCAACTATGGCTACACCTTC CASSGRQGALGNYGYTF
14 . TRBJ1-5 . TRBV7-2 TGTGCCAGCAGTCCCGGGGATAGCAATCAGCCCCAGCATTTT CASSPGDSNQPQHF
13 . TRBJ2-7 TRBD2 TRBV18 TGTGCCAGCTCACGGACTAGTCCGTACGAGCAGTACTTC CASSRTSPYEQYF
16 . TRBJ2-1 TRBD2 TRBV27 TGTGCCAGCAGTTTACTAGCGGGTTCTTCCTACAATGAGCAGTTCTTC CASSLLAGSSYNEQFF
15 . TRBJ1-3 TRBD1 TRBV9 TGTGCCAGCAGCCCCACGACAGGGGCGGGGAACACCATATATTTT CASSPTTGAGNTIYF
13 . TRBJ1-2 . TRBV5-1 TGCGCCAGCAGCTTGGTGGTGAACCAGGGCTACACCTTC CASSLVVNQGYTF